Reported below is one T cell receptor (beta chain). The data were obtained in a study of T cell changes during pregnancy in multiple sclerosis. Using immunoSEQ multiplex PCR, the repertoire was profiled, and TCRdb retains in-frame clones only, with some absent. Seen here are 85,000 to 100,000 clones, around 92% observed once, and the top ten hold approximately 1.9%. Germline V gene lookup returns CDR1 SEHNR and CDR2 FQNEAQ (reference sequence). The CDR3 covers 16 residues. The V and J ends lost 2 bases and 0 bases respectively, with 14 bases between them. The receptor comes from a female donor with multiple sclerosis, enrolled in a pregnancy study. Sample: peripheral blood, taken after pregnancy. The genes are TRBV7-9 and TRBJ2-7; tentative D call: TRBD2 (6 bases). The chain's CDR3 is CASSLLGGSLSYEQYF. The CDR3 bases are TGTGCCAGCAGCTTACTTGGGGGGAGTCTCTCCTACGAGCAGTACTTC.